This TCR beta chain was profiled in a study of shared clonotypes between healthy human individuals. About the study: CD4 naive cells filled three plates per donor, CD4 memory three, CD8 naive two and CD8 memory one. Whole-study findings and limits: Despite large depth, sorted-subset datasets appeared incompletely sequenced.

Sequencing used immunoSEQ multiplex PCR; TCRdb keeps in-frame clones, though not all of them. The top ten clones hold about 0.38% of a sample with 2 million to 3 million clones, 80% to 95% of them seen once. Comments on this clone: Its antigen is not known.

Germline-derived CDR1 and CDR2 are SGHAT and FQNNGV. This CDR3 spans 13 amino acids. Trimming stripped 3 bases from V and 9 bases from J, with 12 bases between. This clonotype originated in a man between 18 and 35 years old in good health. Some clones in this sample may be carry-over from other donors' samples. The material sequenced was naive CD4+ T cells from PBMCs. Noted subset: CD45RA+ positively selected. The chain recombines TRBV11-2 with TRBJ2-1; TRBD1 is a possible D gene (5 bases). CDR3 region: CASSLGQVGEQFF. The CDR3, as DNA: TGTGCCAGCAGCTTGGGGCAGGTCGGTGAGCAGTTCTTC.